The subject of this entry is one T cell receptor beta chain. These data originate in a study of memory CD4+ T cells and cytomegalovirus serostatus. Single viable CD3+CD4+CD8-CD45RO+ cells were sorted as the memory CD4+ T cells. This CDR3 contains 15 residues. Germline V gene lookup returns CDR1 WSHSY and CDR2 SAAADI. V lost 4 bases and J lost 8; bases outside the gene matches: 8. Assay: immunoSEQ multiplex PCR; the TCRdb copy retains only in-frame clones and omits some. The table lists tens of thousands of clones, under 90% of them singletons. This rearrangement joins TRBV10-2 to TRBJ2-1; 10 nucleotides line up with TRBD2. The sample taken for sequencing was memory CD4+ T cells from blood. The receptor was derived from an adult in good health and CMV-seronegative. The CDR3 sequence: CASSGLAGVSDEQFF. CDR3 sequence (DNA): TGCGCCAGCAGTGGGCTAGCGGGGGTATCGGATGAGCAGTTCTTC.